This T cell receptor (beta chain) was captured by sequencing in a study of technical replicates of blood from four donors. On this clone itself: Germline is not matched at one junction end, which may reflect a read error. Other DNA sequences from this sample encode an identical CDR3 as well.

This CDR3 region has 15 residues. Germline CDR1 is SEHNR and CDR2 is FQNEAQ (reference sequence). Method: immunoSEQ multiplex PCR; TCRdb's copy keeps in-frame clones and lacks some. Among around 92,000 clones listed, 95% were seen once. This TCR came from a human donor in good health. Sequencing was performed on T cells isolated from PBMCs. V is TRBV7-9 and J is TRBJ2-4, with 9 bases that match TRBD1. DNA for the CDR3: TGTGCCAGCAGCTGGGGACAGGGAGACAAAAACATTCAGTACTTT. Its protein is CASSWGQGDKNIQYF. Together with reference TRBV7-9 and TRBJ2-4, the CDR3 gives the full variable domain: DTGVSQNPRHKITKRGQNVTFRCDPISEHNRLYWYRQTLGQGPEFLTYFQNEAQLEKSRLLSDRFSAERPKGSFSTLEIQRTEQGDSAMYLCASSWGQGDKNIQYFGAGTRLSVL.